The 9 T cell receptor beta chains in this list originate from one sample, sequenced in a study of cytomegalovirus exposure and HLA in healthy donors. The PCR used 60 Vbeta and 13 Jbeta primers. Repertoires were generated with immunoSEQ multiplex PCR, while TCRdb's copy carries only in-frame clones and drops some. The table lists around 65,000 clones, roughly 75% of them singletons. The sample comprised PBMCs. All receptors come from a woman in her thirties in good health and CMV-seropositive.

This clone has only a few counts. For the CDR3, the DNA is TGCGCCAGCAGCTTGGGGACTATCGTCTCCTACGAGCAGTACTTC. This gives the protein CASSLGTIVSYEQYF. This rearrangement joins TRBV5-1 to TRBJ2-7; the D gene is possibly TRBD2 (6 bases). The CDR3 covers 15 residues. In germline, CDR1 is SGHRS, CDR2 YFSETQ. Trimming removed 0 bases at V and 0 bases at J, with 10 bases between. Drawing the rest from reference TRBV5-1 and TRBJ2-7, the complete variable domain is KAGVTQTPRYLIKTRGQQVTLSCSPISGHRSVSWYQQTPGQGLQFLFEYFSETQRNKGNFPGRFSGRQFSNSRSEMNVSTLELGDSALYLCASSLGTIVSYEQYFGPGTRLTVT.

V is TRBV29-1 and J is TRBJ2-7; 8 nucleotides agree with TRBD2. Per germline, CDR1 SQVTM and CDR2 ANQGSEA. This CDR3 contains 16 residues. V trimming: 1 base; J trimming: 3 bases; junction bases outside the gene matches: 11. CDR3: CSVEGEEREWGYEQYF. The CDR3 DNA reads TGCAGCGTTGAAGGTGAAGAGCGGGAGTGGGGCTACGAGCAGTACTTC.

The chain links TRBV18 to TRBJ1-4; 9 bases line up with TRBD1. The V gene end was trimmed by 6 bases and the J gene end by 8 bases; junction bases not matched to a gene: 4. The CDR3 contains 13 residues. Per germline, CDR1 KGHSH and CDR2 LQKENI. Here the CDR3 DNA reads TGTGCCAGCTCCGGGACAGGGAACGAAAAACTGTTTTTT. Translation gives CASSGTGNEKLFF.

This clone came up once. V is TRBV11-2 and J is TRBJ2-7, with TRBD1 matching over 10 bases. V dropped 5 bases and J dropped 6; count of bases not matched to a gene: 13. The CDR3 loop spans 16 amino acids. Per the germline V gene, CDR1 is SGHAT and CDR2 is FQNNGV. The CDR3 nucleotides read TGTGCCAGCAGCCCGGCTCCGGCCGGGACAGGGGTCGAGCAGTACTTC. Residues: CASSPAPAGTGVEQYF.

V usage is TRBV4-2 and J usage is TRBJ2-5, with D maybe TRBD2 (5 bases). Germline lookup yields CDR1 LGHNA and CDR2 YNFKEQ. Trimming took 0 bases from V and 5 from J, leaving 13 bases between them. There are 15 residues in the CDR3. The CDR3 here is CASSQESRGRETQYF. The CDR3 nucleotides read TGTGCCAGCAGCCAAGAATCGAGAGGGCGGGAGACCCAGTACTTC.

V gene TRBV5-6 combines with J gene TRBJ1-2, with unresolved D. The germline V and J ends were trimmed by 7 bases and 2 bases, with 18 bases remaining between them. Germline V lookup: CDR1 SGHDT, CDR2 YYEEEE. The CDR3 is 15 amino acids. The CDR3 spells CASSHGGFGNYGYTF. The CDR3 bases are TGTGCCAGCTCCCACGGAGGTTTCGGGAACTATGGCTACACCTTC.

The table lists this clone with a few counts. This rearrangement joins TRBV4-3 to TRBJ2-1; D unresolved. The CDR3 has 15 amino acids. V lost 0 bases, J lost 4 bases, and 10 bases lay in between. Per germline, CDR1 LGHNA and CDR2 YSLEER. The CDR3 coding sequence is TGCGCCAGCAGCCAAGAAGTAGTAGATTACAATGAGCAGTTCTTC. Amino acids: CASSQEVVDYNEQFF.

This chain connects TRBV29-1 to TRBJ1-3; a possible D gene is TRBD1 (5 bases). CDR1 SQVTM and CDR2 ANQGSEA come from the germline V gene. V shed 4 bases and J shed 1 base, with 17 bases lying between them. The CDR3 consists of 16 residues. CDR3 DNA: TGCAGCGTTGCTGGAGGGGCCACCCTGTCTGGAAACACCATATATTTT. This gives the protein CSVAGGATLSGNTIYF.

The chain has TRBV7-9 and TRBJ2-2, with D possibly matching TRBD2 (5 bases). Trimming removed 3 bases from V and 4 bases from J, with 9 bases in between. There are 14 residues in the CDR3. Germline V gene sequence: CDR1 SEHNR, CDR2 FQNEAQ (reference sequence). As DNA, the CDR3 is TGTGCCAGCAGCTTCGGGAAAACCACCGGGGAGCTGTTTTTT. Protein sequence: CASSFGKTTGELFF.